This T cell receptor (beta chain) originates from a study of spatial heterogeneity in lung cancer. As for the study in general: Beta-chain sequences were consistently detected more often than alpha-chain sequences. Whole-study findings and limits: Ubiquitous expanded tumor TCRs were observed in blood more at resection than follow-up.

This CDR3 is built from 15 residues. The germline gives CDR1 KGHDR, CDR2 SFDVKD. V was trimmed by 9 bases and J by 3 bases, leaving 19 bases between them. TCRdb re-called the 5' RACE reads with MiXCR, one entry per CDR3 protein. The sample records thousands of distinct CDR3 sequences, 5% to 5.5% being singletons. Time point specified: sample taken at primary tumor resection. Whole RNA obtained from tumor, nontumor lung or frozen PBMC underwent sequencing without sorting. The donor population consisted of roughly 70 patients with untreated, early-stage non-small cell lung cancer. This clonotype showed up many times. The antigen remains undetermined.

The material sequenced was PBMCs, taken at surgery. The TCR originated in a male donor with early-stage non-small cell lung cancer. The V and J genes are TRBV24-1 and TRBJ1-2; D is possibly TRBD1 (6 bases). The CDR3 spells CATRLKAGDHYGYTF. In DNA, the CDR3 is TGTGCCACCCGTCTTAAGGCAGGGGATCACTATGGCTACACCTTC.